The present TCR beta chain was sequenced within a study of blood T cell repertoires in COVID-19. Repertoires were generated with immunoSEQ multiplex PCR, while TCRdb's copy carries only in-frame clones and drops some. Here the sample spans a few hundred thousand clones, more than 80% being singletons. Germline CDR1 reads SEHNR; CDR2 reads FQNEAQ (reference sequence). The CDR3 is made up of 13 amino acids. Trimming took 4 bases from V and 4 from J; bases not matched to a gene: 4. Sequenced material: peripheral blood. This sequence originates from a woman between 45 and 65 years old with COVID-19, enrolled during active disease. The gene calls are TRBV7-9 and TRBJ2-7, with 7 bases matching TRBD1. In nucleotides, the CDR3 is TGTGCCAGCAGCTCAAAGGGACAGTACGAGCAGTACTTC. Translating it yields CASSSKGQYEQYF. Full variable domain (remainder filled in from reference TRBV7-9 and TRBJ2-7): DTGVSQNPRHKITKRGQNVTFRCDPISEHNRLYWYRQTLGQGPEFLTYFQNEAQLEKSRLLSDRFSAERPKGSFSTLEIQRTEQGDSAMYLCASSSKGQYEQYFGPGTRLTVT.